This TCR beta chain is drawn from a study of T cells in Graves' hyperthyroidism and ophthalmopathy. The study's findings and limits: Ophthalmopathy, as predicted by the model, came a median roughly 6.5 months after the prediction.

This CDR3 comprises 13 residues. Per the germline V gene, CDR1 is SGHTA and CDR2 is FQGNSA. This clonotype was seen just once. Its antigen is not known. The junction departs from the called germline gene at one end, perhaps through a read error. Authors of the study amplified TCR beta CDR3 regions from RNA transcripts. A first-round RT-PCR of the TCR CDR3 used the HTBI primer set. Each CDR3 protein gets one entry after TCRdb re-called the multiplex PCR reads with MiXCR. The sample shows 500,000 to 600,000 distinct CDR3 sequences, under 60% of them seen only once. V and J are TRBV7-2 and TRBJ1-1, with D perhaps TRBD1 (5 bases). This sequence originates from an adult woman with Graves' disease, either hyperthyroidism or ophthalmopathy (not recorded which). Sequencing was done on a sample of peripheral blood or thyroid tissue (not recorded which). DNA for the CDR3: TGTGCCAGCAGCTTAGGGGGGGGGACTGGAGCTTTCTTT. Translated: CASSLGGGTGAFF.